Each of the 13 T cell receptor beta chains below was sequenced from the same sample in a study of post-analysis software for immune sequencing data (dated by TCRdb to between 2014 and 2017). Results the study describes overall, beyond this receptor: Patients showed significantly higher frequencies than controls for several TRBV segments, among them TRBV5-6, TRBV5-1 and TRBV20-1.

Their specific antigens are unknown. Receptor libraries were prepared by PCR. Instrument on record: Illumina HiSeq 2500. To reduce PCR and sequencing biases, unique molecular identifiers were incorporated into the TCR beta cDNA libraries. TCRdb reprocessing: public reads trimmed at Q25 with fastp, clones called with MiXCR, in-frame beta chains kept. CDR3 protein duplicates are merged, each entry listing the most common genes and DNA. The sample data list 650,000 to 850,000 distinct CDR3 sequences, and about 57% of these were observed just once. Of the sample, roughly 4.4% falls within the top ten clones. Material for sequencing was blood. The receptor set was obtained from a girl aged 5 to 17 with multiple sclerosis.

This clonotype was found a few times. The rearrangement joins TRBV6-5 to TRBJ1-5, with D perhaps matching TRBD1 (5 bases). Germline V gene sequence: CDR1 MNHEY, CDR2 SVGAGI. CDR3 length: 16 amino acids. V was trimmed by 2 bases and J by 6 bases, leaving 17 bases between them. The CDR3 nucleotides are TGTGCCAGCAGTTACACCGGGACTCCCTTAGGTCAGCCCCAGCATTTT. This sequence encodes CASSYTGTPLGQPQHF.

This clonotype was counted a single time. The chain recombines TRBV7-9 with TRBJ2-1; 9 nucleotides align to TRBD1. CDR1 and CDR2 (germline): SEHNR, FQNEAQ (reference sequence). J lost 9 bases, V lost 3 bases, and 15 bases had no gene match. The CDR3 totals 17 residues. The CDR3 coding sequence is TGTGCCAGCAGCTTCGCAGCGCACCGGGACAGGGTGATTGAGCAGTTCTTC. Translating gives CASSFAAHRDRVIEQFF.

This clonotype was seen once. V and J are TRBV7-9 and TRBJ2-3; no clear D. The V end was cut by 4 bases, the J end by 0 bases, with 11 bases between. The germline V gene encodes CDR1 SEHNR and CDR2 FQNEAQ (reference sequence). The CDR3 contains 15 residues. For the CDR3, the DNA is TGTGCCAGCAGCTCCTGGCTCCCCAGCACAGATACGCAGTATTTT. Amino acids: CASSSWLPSTDTQYF.

This clonotype was seen more than once but under ten times. J is TRBJ2-6 and V is TRBV20-1; D remains ambiguous. Germline lookup yields CDR1 DFQATT and CDR2 SNEGSKA (reference sequence). The CDR3 sequence is 13 residues long. V was trimmed by 3 bases and J by 8 bases, leaving 11 bases between them. The CDR3 reads CSARDPATNVLTF. The CDR3 DNA reads TGCAGTGCTAGGGACCCTGCGACCAACGTCCTGACTTTC.

J is TRBJ1-4 and V is TRBV7-9, with D uncertain. Trimming took 1 base from V and 8 from J, leaving 11 bases between them. Per the germline V gene, CDR1 is SEHNR and CDR2 is FQNEAQ (reference sequence). The CDR3 sequence is 14 residues long. CDR3 DNA: TGTGCCAGCAGCTTAGGCCAAGAATGGGAAAAACTGTTTTTT. It specifies CASSLGQEWEKLFF.

V is TRBV18 and J is TRBJ2-7; TRBD1 might be the D (5 bases). The length of the CDR3 is 13 residues. Trimming took off 4 bases at V and 6 bases at J, with 13 bases between the two ends. CDR1 and CDR2 (germline): KGHSH, LQKENI. The CDR3 coding sequence is TGTGCCAGCTCACGCGTACACCAGGGCGAGCAGTACTTC. Encoded protein: CASSRVHQGEQYF.

This clonotype was observed a few times. The V call is TRBV10-3, the J call TRBJ2-7; 11 positions match TRBD2. With V trimmed by 4 bases and J by 1 base, 0 bases remained unmatched. This CDR3 has 14 amino acids. In germline, CDR1 is ENHRY, CDR2 SYGVKD. The DNA for the CDR3 is TGTGCCATCAGTGGACTAGCGGGATCCTACGAGCAGTACTTC. Translation gives CAISGLAGSYEQYF.

This clonotype was counted only a few times. The chain links TRBV20-1 to TRBJ2-1; D is unresolved. Germline CDR1 and CDR2: DFQATT and SNEGSKA (reference sequence). V was clipped by 3 bases and J by 0 bases, with 9 bases between them. The CDR3 extends over 14 amino acids. The CDR3 DNA sequence: TGCAGTGCTAGGGAAGACTTCTCCTACAATGAGCAGTTCTTC. Translating gives CSAREDFSYNEQFF.

The rearrangement joins TRBV5-6 to TRBJ2-3, with D unresolved. V was cut by 3 bases and J by 1 base, with 15 bases left in between. Per the germline V gene, CDR1 is SGHDT and CDR2 is YYEEEE. The length of the CDR3 is 16 residues. The CDR3 DNA reads as TGTGCCAGCAGCTCCCCCCGGGCGGACGGCACAGATACGCAGTATTTT. It codes for CASSSPRADGTDTQYF.

The rearrangement links TRBV11-3 to TRBJ2-5; the match to TRBD1 covers 9 bases. CDR1 is SGHNT and CDR2 is YENEEA in the germline V gene. V gave up 5 bases and J gave up 0 bases; unmatched junction bases: 7. CDR3 length: 16 amino acids. Here the CDR3 DNA reads TGTGCCAGCAGCGCCAGGACAGGGGACTACCAAGAGACCCAGTACTTC. Its translation: CASSARTGDYQETQYF.

This clonotype was picked up a small number of times. The rearrangement links TRBV27 to TRBJ2-7, with no clear D. V was cut by 3 bases and J by 2 bases, with 11 bases left in between. The CDR3 spans 14 residues. The germline V gene encodes CDR1 MNHEY and CDR2 SMNVEV (reference sequence). CDR3 sequence reads: CASSFQSTAYEQYF. CDR3 bases: TGTGCCAGCAGTTTCCAGTCTACCGCCTACGAGCAGTACTTC.

This chain uses TRBV29-1 with TRBJ2-1; a possible D gene is TRBD1 (6 bases). The J call is in doubt because the DNA end fits TRBJ2-7 better. Germline V gene lookup returns CDR1 SQVTM and CDR2 ANQGSEA. The CDR3 totals 13 residues. CDR3 amino acids: CSVRTVGAYEQYF. In DNA, the CDR3 is TGCAGCGTTCGGACAGTGGGGGCCTACGAGCAGTACTTC.

This clonotype was counted only a few times. The chain employs TRBV29-1 and TRBJ2-1; TRBD2 agrees at 11 bases. V was clipped by 4 bases and J by 12 bases; unmatched bases: 11. This CDR3 comprises 14 residues. Germline CDR1 is SQVTM and CDR2 is ANQGSEA. The CDR3, as DNA: TGCAGCGTTGCTGTACTAGCGGGAGCCCCAGGGCAGTTCTTC. Its translation: CSVAVLAGAPGQFF.